This T cell receptor (beta chain) was sequenced in a study of chemoradiotherapy in HPV16-positive cancers. Data came from immunoSEQ multiplex PCR; TCRdb stores just in-frame clones and leaves some out. The data show some 14,000 clones, 77% seen once. With 5 bases clipped from V and 5 bases from J, the junction kept 7 bases outside the gene matches. This CDR3 has 14 residues. The germline V gene encodes CDR1 MNHEY and CDR2 SVGAGI. V gene TRBV6-5 combines with J gene TRBJ1-1, with TRBD1 matching over 8 bases. This sample was obtained from a patient who underwent chemoradiotherapy. The clonotype originates from a human donor with HPV-associated anogenital cancer. The CDR3 DNA follows: TGTGCCAGCAGTCCACCCAACAGGGGGACTGAAGCTTTCTTT. Its translation: CASSPPNRGTEAFF.